Detailed here is one T cell receptor beta chain. Its antigen is unidentified. This sample is drawn from a study of beta chain features in type 1 diabetes. General study findings and limits: All four CD4+ subsets from Type 1 diabetes patients carried moderately but significantly shorter TCRB CDR3s.

Every isolated RNA sample was fully reverse transcribed, so sequencing captured expressed TCRB transcripts. TCRdb's table, derived via immunoSEQ multiplex PCR, lists solely in-frame clones and lacks some. Of hundreds of thousands of clones listed, around 15% were seen once; the top ten hold more than 6.5%. Sorted cells reached over 95% purity in every population. The CDR3 totals 13 residues. The germline V and J ends were trimmed by 4 bases and 1 base, with 7 bases remaining between them. Germline assignment: CDR1 SNHLY and CDR2 FYNNEI. Specimen: central memory CD4+ T cells from blood. The receptor's source is a man aged 25 to 40 in good health. The V gene is TRBV2, the J gene TRBJ1-1; D remains ambiguous. CDR3 sequence: CASSARQNTEAFF. The DNA for the CDR3 is TGTGCCAGCAGTGCACGGCAGAACACTGAAGCTTTCTTT.